The rows below give T cell receptor beta chains drawn from one sample of a study of response to subunit inactivated influenza vaccine. TCRdb used MiXCR to reprocess the RT-PCR reads, holding one entry per CDR3 protein. Here the sample spans fewer than 650,000 distinct CDR3 sequences, roughly 13% being singletons. The source was PBMCs from blood, collected 45 days after vaccination. All receptors come from a man over 45 who received an inactivated influenza vaccine. CDR3s include the opening cysteine and the closing phenylalanine or tryptophan. The order of the fields is D gene, V gene, J gene, clone size, CDR3 DNA, CDR3 protein. D genes are given only for firm matches. Rows give clone size only sometimes, using once, few, many, or a class for an expanded clone.

d_gene: .
v_gene: TRBV10-3
j_gene: TRBJ2-7
abundance: many
CDR3nt: TGTGCCATCAAACCGGATACCAGCTCCTACGAGCAGTACTTC
CDR3aa: CAIKPDTSSYEQYF

d_gene: .
v_gene: TRBV20-1
j_gene: TRBJ2-1
abundance: many
CDR3nt: TGCAGTGCTCTATACCAGACTAGGGGTGAGCAGTTCTTC
CDR3aa: CSALYQTRGEQFF

d_gene: .
v_gene: TRBV6-2/TRBV6-3
j_gene: TRBJ1-2
abundance: many
CDR3nt: TGTGCCAGCAGTTTGTTGACAGGCCACAGGGTTGGCTATGGCTACACCTTC
CDR3aa: CASSLLTGHRVGYGYTF

d_gene: .
v_gene: TRBV7-7
j_gene: TRBJ2-1
abundance: .
CDR3nt: TGTGCTAGCAGCTCCGATATGAGGGGTGAGCAGTTCTTC
CDR3aa: CASSSDMRGEQFF

d_gene: TRBD2
v_gene: TRBV20-1
j_gene: TRBJ2-3
abundance: .
CDR3nt: TGCAGTGCTAGCCTAGCGGGAGCAGATACGCAGTATTTT
CDR3aa: CSASLAGADTQYF

d_gene: .
v_gene: TRBV7-2
j_gene: TRBJ2-7
abundance: .
CDR3nt: TGTGCCAGCAGCACCAGGACACCCGACGAGCAGTACTTC
CDR3aa: CASSTRTPDEQYF

d_gene: .
v_gene: TRBV29-1
j_gene: TRBJ2-5
abundance: .
CDR3nt: TGCAGCGTCGGGGATGAGACCCAGTACTTC
CDR3aa: CSVGDETQYF

d_gene: .
v_gene: TRBV2
j_gene: TRBJ1-4
abundance: many
CDR3nt: TGTGCCAGCAGAGCCGGGACACAGGAAAAACTGTTTTTT
CDR3aa: CASRAGTQEKLFF

d_gene: .
v_gene: TRBV12-3/TRBV12-4
j_gene: TRBJ2-1
abundance: many
CDR3nt: TGTGCCAGCAGTTTAGACCACGGCAATGAGCAGTTCTTC
CDR3aa: CASSLDHGNEQFF

d_gene: .
v_gene: TRBV7-8
j_gene: TRBJ1-5
abundance: .
CDR3nt: TGTGCCAGCAGCTTAGCATCTTTCAGCAATCAGCCCCAGCATTTT
CDR3aa: CASSLASFSNQPQHF

d_gene: .
v_gene: TRBV5-1
j_gene: TRBJ2-2
abundance: .
CDR3nt: TGCGCCACCTACGGTGGACTAACGAACACCGGGGAGCTGTTTTTT
CDR3aa: CATYGGLTNTGELFF

d_gene: TRBD1
v_gene: TRBV27
j_gene: TRBJ1-1
abundance: .
CDR3nt: TGTGCCAGCAGTTTATCACAGGGGGCAAACACTGAAGCTTTCTTT
CDR3aa: CASSLSQGANTEAFF

d_gene: .
v_gene: TRBV20-1
j_gene: TRBJ1-4
abundance: .
CDR3nt: TGCAGTGCTAGTCTTACGGACAATGAAAAACTGTTTTTT
CDR3aa: CSASLTDNEKLFF

d_gene: TRBD1
v_gene: TRBV29-1
j_gene: TRBJ2-1
abundance: .
CDR3nt: TGCAGGGGGACAGAGAACAATGAGCAGTTCTTC
CDR3aa: CRGTENNEQFF

d_gene: .
v_gene: TRBV10-3
j_gene: TRBJ2-3
abundance: .
CDR3nt: TGTGCCATCAGTAGCGGCACAGATACGCAGTATTTT
CDR3aa: CAISSGTDTQYF

d_gene: .
v_gene: TRBV7-9
j_gene: TRBJ2-1
abundance: .
CDR3nt: TGTGCCAGCAGAATAGACGGGAGCTCCTACAATGAGCAGTTCTTC
CDR3aa: CASRIDGSSYNEQFF

d_gene: .
v_gene: TRBV18
j_gene: TRBJ1-6
abundance: many
CDR3nt: TGTGCCAGCTCATACGGGGATAATTCACCCCTCCACTTT
CDR3aa: CASSYGDNSPLHF

d_gene: .
v_gene: TRBV6-2/TRBV6-3
j_gene: TRBJ2-7
abundance: .
CDR3nt: TGTGCCAGCAGTCACACCCAGGGGCCCTACGAGCAGTACTTC
CDR3aa: CASSHTQGPYEQYF

d_gene: .
v_gene: TRBV2
j_gene: TRBJ2-5
abundance: .
CDR3nt: TGTGCCAGCAGTATCTCGACCGTTGGAGAGACCCAGTACTTC
CDR3aa: CASSISTVGETQYF

d_gene: TRBD2
v_gene: TRBV4-3
j_gene: TRBJ2-1
abundance: few
CDR3nt: TGCGCCAGCAGCCAGTGGGCGAGCGGGAGTTCCAATGAGCAGTTCTTC
CDR3aa: CASSQWASGSSNEQFF

d_gene: .
v_gene: TRBV20-1
j_gene: TRBJ2-1
abundance: many
CDR3nt: TGCAGTGGGACTGGGCCCGGGAACTACAATGAGCAGTTCTTC
CDR3aa: CSGTGPGNYNEQFF

d_gene: .
v_gene: TRBV5-1
j_gene: TRBJ2-3
abundance: .
CDR3nt: TGCGCCAGCGGATGGGGGTACAGCACAGATACGCAGTATTTT
CDR3aa: CASGWGYSTDTQYF

d_gene: TRBD2
v_gene: TRBV29-1
j_gene: TRBJ2-1
abundance: few
CDR3nt: TGCAGCGTTGAGCCCCTGCGGGGGGGCTCCTACAATGAGCAGTTCTTC
CDR3aa: CSVEPLRGGSYNEQFF

d_gene: .
v_gene: TRBV6-5
j_gene: TRBJ2-5
abundance: .
CDR3nt: TGTGCCAGCAGTTACTCGACAGGACACGAAGAGACCCAGTACTTC
CDR3aa: CASSYSTGHEETQYF

d_gene: .
v_gene: TRBV5-6
j_gene: TRBJ2-5
abundance: many
CDR3nt: TGTGCCAGCAGCAACATGAAAGTACTTCAAGAGACCCAGTACTTC
CDR3aa: CASSNMKVLQETQYF

d_gene: .
v_gene: TRBV19
j_gene: TRBJ2-3
abundance: .
CDR3nt: TGTGCCAGTAGTAGTGACAGGCTGGCAGATACGCAGTATTTT
CDR3aa: CASSSDRLADTQYF

d_gene: .
v_gene: TRBV6-5
j_gene: TRBJ1-6
abundance: .
CDR3nt: TGTGCCAGCAGTTCAAGGGGTTCACCCCTCCACTTT
CDR3aa: CASSSRGSPLHF

d_gene: .
v_gene: TRBV5-1
j_gene: TRBJ1-6
abundance: many
CDR3nt: TGCGCCAGCAGCCCACGGACGGGTGTCTATAATTCACCCCTCCACTTT
CDR3aa: CASSPRTGVYNSPLHF

d_gene: TRBD1
v_gene: TRBV12-3/TRBV12-4
j_gene: TRBJ2-7
abundance: few
CDR3nt: TGTGCCAGCAGTATCGGGACAGGGTCCTACGAGCAGTACTTC
CDR3aa: CASSIGTGSYEQYF

d_gene: TRBD2
v_gene: TRBV10-3
j_gene: TRBJ2-1
abundance: .
CDR3nt: TGTGCCATCAGTGCACAGGTTAGCGGGAGCTCCTACAATGAGCAGTTCTTC
CDR3aa: CAISAQVSGSSYNEQFF

d_gene: TRBD1
v_gene: TRBV5-1
j_gene: TRBJ1-2
abundance: .
CDR3nt: TGCGCCAGCAGCTTGACTCCCGGGACAGGGTTTGGCTACACCTTC
CDR3aa: CASSLTPGTGFGYTF

d_gene: .
v_gene: TRBV7-2
j_gene: TRBJ2-7
abundance: .
CDR3nt: TGTGCCAGCAGCAACTATCACACTCACTACGAGCAGTACTTC
CDR3aa: CASSNYHTHYEQYF

d_gene: TRBD2
v_gene: TRBV20-1
j_gene: TRBJ2-1
abundance: .
CDR3nt: TGCAGTGCTTTAAGACCGGGACTAATACAGTTCTTC
CDR3aa: CSALRPGLIQFF

d_gene: TRBD2
v_gene: TRBV29-1
j_gene: TRBJ2-5
abundance: few
CDR3nt: TGCAGCGCCCGCCCCATAGCGGGAGGTTCAGTCGAGACCCAGTACTTC
CDR3aa: CSARPIAGGSVETQYF

d_gene: .
v_gene: TRBV30
j_gene: TRBJ2-2
abundance: many
CDR3nt: TGTGCCTGGAGTAGCCTAGCAATAAACACCGGGGAGCTGTTTTTT
CDR3aa: CAWSSLAINTGELFF

d_gene: .
v_gene: TRBV10-3
j_gene: TRBJ1-5
abundance: few
CDR3nt: TGTGCCATCAGTGAGTCCCTTGGGGTCGGTCAGCCCCAGCATTTT
CDR3aa: CAISESLGVGQPQHF

d_gene: .
v_gene: TRBV20-1
j_gene: TRBJ2-5
abundance: .
CDR3nt: TGCAGTGCTGCAGGGGACGGGGACGCAGAGACCCAGTACTTC
CDR3aa: CSAAGDGDAETQYF

d_gene: .
v_gene: TRBV12-3/TRBV12-4
j_gene: TRBJ2-2
abundance: many
CDR3nt: TGTGCCAGCAGCTCGGCAAACACCGGGGAGCTGTTTTTT
CDR3aa: CASSSANTGELFF

d_gene: .
v_gene: TRBV5-1
j_gene: TRBJ1-2
abundance: few
CDR3nt: TGCGCCAGCAGCCAAATTCCAATACTCGGCTACACCTTC
CDR3aa: CASSQIPILGYTF

d_gene: .
v_gene: TRBV5-1
j_gene: TRBJ1-6
abundance: .
CDR3nt: TGCGCCAGCAGCTTAAGGGCGACCTATAATTCACCCCTCCACTTT
CDR3aa: CASSLRATYNSPLHF

d_gene: .
v_gene: TRBV20-1
j_gene: TRBJ1-1
abundance: few
CDR3nt: TGCAGTGCTGACCGGGATAGGGGACTTTTGAACACTGAAGCTTTCTTT
CDR3aa: CSADRDRGLLNTEAFF

d_gene: .
v_gene: TRBV9
j_gene: TRBJ2-5
abundance: .
CDR3nt: TGTGCCAGCAGCGCAGGGGGGGCCCAAGAGACCCAGTACTTC
CDR3aa: CASSAGGAQETQYF

d_gene: .
v_gene: TRBV11-2
j_gene: TRBJ2-1
abundance: .
CDR3nt: TGTGCCAGCAATCGGGCCCCAAGCTCCTACAATGAGCAGTTCTTC
CDR3aa: CASNRAPSSYNEQFF

d_gene: .
v_gene: TRBV6-5
j_gene: TRBJ2-2
abundance: many
CDR3nt: TGTGCCAGCAGTTACTTCCCGGTCAGAGACACCGGGGAGCTGTTTTTT
CDR3aa: CASSYFPVRDTGELFF

d_gene: .
v_gene: TRBV20-1
j_gene: TRBJ2-5
abundance: .
CDR3nt: TGCAGTGCTAGGGTCGGCTCTAGCCAAGAGACCCAGTACTTC
CDR3aa: CSARVGSSQETQYF

d_gene: TRBD1
v_gene: TRBV20-1
j_gene: TRBJ2-7
abundance: .
CDR3nt: TGCAGTGCCTCATTTGGGGGGACAGGGGGTTACGAGCAGTACTTC
CDR3aa: CSASFGGTGGYEQYF

d_gene: .
v_gene: TRBV3-1
j_gene: TRBJ1-1
abundance: many
CDR3nt: TGTGCCAGCGGGCGGGGGGACACTGAAGCTTTCTTT
CDR3aa: CASGRGDTEAFF

d_gene: TRBD1
v_gene: TRBV4-2
j_gene: TRBJ2-1
abundance: few
CDR3nt: TGTGCCAGCAGCCAAGCCTCTGATGGGACAGGGGGTCCCTACAATGAGCAGTTCTTC
CDR3aa: CASSQASDGTGGPYNEQFF

d_gene: .
v_gene: TRBV29-1
j_gene: TRBJ2-7
abundance: many
CDR3nt: TGCAGCGTGGGGCACGGATACTACGAGCAGTACTTC
CDR3aa: CSVGHGYYEQYF

d_gene: TRBD2
v_gene: TRBV24-1
j_gene: TRBJ2-7
abundance: many
CDR3nt: TGTGCCACCAGCCCGAGCGGGACCTACGAGCAGTACTTC
CDR3aa: CATSPSGTYEQYF

d_gene: .
v_gene: TRBV5-1
j_gene: TRBJ2-3
abundance: .
CDR3nt: TGCGCCAGCAGCGCGGGACAGCCTGCAGATACGCAGTATTTT
CDR3aa: CASSAGQPADTQYF

d_gene: TRBD1
v_gene: TRBV7-8
j_gene: TRBJ2-5
abundance: few
CDR3nt: TGTGCCAGCAGACAGAGGGCCTGGGACAGGGGGGGCGAGACCCAGTACTTC
CDR3aa: CASRQRAWDRGGETQYF

d_gene: TRBD2
v_gene: TRBV12-3/TRBV12-4
j_gene: TRBJ2-3
abundance: .
CDR3nt: TGTGCCAGCAGTTTGGGGCTAGCGGGCATATTGATCACAGATACGCAGTATTTT
CDR3aa: CASSLGLAGILITDTQYF

d_gene: TRBD2
v_gene: TRBV28
j_gene: TRBJ2-5
abundance: .
CDR3nt: TGTGCCAGCAGTCCCCCAGGGAGCGGGAGTCAAGAGACCCAGTACTTC
CDR3aa: CASSPPGSGSQETQYF

d_gene: .
v_gene: TRBV29-1
j_gene: TRBJ2-6
abundance: .
CDR3nt: TGCAGCGTTCTTAATACAGCGTCTGGGGCCAACGTCCTGACTTTC
CDR3aa: CSVLNTASGANVLTF